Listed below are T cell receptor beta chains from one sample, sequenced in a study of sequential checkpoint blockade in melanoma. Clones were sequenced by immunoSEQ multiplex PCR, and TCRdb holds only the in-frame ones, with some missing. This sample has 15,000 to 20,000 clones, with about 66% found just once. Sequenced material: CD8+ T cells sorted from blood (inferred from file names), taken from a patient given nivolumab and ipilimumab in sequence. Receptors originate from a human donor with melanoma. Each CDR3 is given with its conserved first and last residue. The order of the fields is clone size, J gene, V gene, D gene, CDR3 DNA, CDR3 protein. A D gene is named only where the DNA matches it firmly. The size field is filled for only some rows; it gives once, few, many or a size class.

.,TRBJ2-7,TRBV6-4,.,TGTGCCAGCAGTGAAGAATCGGAGGCCTCCTACGAGCAGTACTTC,CASSEESEASYEQYF
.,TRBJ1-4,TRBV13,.,TGTGCCAGCAGTTGGAGACGGCCCAGTAATGAAAAACTGTTTTTT,CASSWRRPSNEKLFF
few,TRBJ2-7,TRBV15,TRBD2,TGTGCCACCAGCAGCCTCACCGGGGGGGCTACCTACGAGCAGTACTTC,CATSSLTGGATYEQYF
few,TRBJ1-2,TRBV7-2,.,TGTGCCAGCAGCTTAGGCTCCTCGGACAGTTTTAACTATGGCTACACCTTC,CASSLGSSDSFNYGYTF
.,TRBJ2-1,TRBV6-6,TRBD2,TGTGCCAGCAGAGGATCGACTAGCGCCTACAATGAGCAGTTCTTC,CASRGSTSAYNEQFF
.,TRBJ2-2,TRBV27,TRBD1,TGTGCCAGCGGGAATCCAGGGGGCAACACCTGGGAGCTGTTTTTT,CASGNPGGNTWELFF
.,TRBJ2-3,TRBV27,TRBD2,TGTGCCAGCAGTTTAGGAAGCGGGGGGTTGGATACGCAGTATTTT,CASSLGSGGLDTQYF
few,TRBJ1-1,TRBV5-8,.,TGTGCCAGCAGCTTGAGCGTGAACACTGAAGCTTTCTTT,CASSLSVNTEAFF
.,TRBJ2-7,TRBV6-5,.,TGTGCCAGCAGTTACTCCGGGGGGCAGTACTTC,CASSYSGGQYF
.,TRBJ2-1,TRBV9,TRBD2,TGTGCCAGCAGCCCCCAGATCGCGGGAGGGGGTAATGAGCAGTTCTTC,CASSPQIAGGGNEQFF
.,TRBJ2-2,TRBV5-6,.,TGTGCCAGCACCACCGGACTAACACCCGACACCGGGGAGCTGTTTTTT,CASTTGLTPDTGELFF
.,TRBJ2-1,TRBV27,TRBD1,TGTGCCAGCAGTTTCCTGGGACAGAAGAACAATGAGCAGTTCTTC,CASSFLGQKNNEQFF
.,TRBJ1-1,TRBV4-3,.,TGCGCCAGCAGCCACAGGGGATCTGAAGCTTTCTTT,CASSHRGSEAFF
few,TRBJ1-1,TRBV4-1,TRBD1,TGCGCCAGCAGCCAAGACAAACAGGGGGCTGAAGCTTTCTTT,CASSQDKQGAEAFF
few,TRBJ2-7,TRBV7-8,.,TGTGCCAGCAGCTTATCTAGGCGTGAGCAGTACTTC,CASSLSRREQYF
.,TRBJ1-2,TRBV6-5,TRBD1,TGTGCCAGCAGTTACTCGAAAAGAACAGGGGACTATGGCTACACCTTC,CASSYSKRTGDYGYTF
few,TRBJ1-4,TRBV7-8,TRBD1,TGTGCCAGCAGCTCCTACCCACGGACAGGGGAACAAGGAAAACTGTTTTTT,CASSSYPRTGEQGKLFF
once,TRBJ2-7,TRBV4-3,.,TGCGCCAGCAGCCAAGAAGCCTTCTCCTACGAGCAGTACTTC,CASSQEAFSYEQYF
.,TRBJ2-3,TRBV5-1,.,TGCGCCAGCAGTTTCAGGGCGGTGGATACGCAGTATTTT,CASSFRAVDTQYF
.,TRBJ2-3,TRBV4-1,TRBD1,TGCGCCAGCAGCCAGGGACAGGGGAGCACAGATACGCAGTATTTT,CASSQGQGSTDTQYF
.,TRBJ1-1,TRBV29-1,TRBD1,TGCAGCGTTGAAAGGGACAGGTCGAACACTGAAGCTTTCTTT,CSVERDRSNTEAFF
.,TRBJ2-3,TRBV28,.,TGTGCCAGCAGTTTAGAGTCCACAGATACGCAGTATTTT,CASSLESTDTQYF
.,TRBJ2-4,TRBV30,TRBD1,TGTGCCTGGAGTTCGGACAGGGATTCCCCAAACATTCAGTACTTC,CAWSSDRDSPNIQYF
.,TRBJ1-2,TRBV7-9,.,TGTGCCAGCAGCCTTGACAGGATTAACTATGGCTACACCTTC,CASSLDRINYGYTF
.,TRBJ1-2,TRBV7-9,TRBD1,TGTGCCAGCAGCTTTTTGGGACAGGGGGCGCGTGGCTACACCTTC,CASSFLGQGARGYTF
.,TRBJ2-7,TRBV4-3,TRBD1,TGCGCCAGCAGCCCAGGACAGGGGTCAAACTACGCGCAGTACTTC,CASSPGQGSNYAQYF
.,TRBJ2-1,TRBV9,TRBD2,TGTGCCAGCAGCCCTAGCGGGAGGGGGGACAATGAGCAGTTCTTC,CASSPSGRGDNEQFF
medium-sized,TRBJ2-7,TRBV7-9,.,TGTGCCAGCAGTTCCGGAGTAAGGGGCTACGAGCAGTACTTC,CASSSGVRGYEQYF
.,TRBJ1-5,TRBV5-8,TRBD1,TGTGCCAGCAGCTTCGACTCATTGACAGGGGACTTCAATCAGCCCCAGCATTTT,CASSFDSLTGDFNQPQHF
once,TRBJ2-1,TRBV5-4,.,TGTGCCAGCAGCTTGGAACAGGAAGTTTACAATGAGCAGTTCTTC,CASSLEQEVYNEQFF
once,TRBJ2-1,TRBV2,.,TGTGCCAGAACCCAAACTAGGCGCAATGAGCAGTTCTTC,CARTQTRRNEQFF
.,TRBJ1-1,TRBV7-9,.,TGTGCCAGCAGCTTACAGGGGACGCGTGAAGCTTTCTTT,CASSLQGTREAFF
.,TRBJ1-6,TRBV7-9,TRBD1,TGTGCCAGCAGCATGACAGGGACTTATAATTCACCCCTCCACTTT,CASSMTGTYNSPLHF
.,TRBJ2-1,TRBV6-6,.,TGTGCCAGCAGTGATCTAGCAAGCTACAATGAGCAGTTCTTC,CASSDLASYNEQFF
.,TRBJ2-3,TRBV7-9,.,TGTGCCAGCAGCTTAGGAGGGAGCTGGACAGATACGCAGTATTTT,CASSLGGSWTDTQYF
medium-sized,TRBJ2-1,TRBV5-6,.,TGTGCCAGCTTAGGACGGGGGAATGAGCAGTTCTTC,CASLGRGNEQFF